Ten or more counts support the clone carrying this T cell receptor (beta chain). Alongside a J-beta primer mix, a sample-barcoded 5' primer served in a second PCR lasting roughly 7 to 11 cycles. Template switching added a 12-random-nucleotide identifier to every cDNA molecule. TCRdb re-called the 5' RACE reads with MiXCR, one entry per CDR3 protein. The sample records about 930,000 distinct CDR3 sequences, 25% to 35% being singletons. This sample was included in a study of blood T cells in healthy people across ages. The same sample was also used in a study of T cells of mothers and their children.

This sequence originates from a woman in her thirties or forties in good health. Sample: blood.

This chain's CDR3 is CASSTWTAGDNNEQFF. In nucleotides, the CDR3 is TGTGCCAGCAGTACGTGGACAGCCGGGGACAACAATGAGCAGTTCTTC. The rearrangement links TRBV28 to TRBJ2-1, with D perhaps TRBD1 (6 bases). Germline V lookup: CDR1 MDHEN, CDR2 SYDVKM. V gave up 5 bases and J gave up 5 bases, with 19 bases separating them. This CDR3 spans 16 amino acids.